The rows below give T cell receptor beta chains drawn from one sample of a study of T-cell reconstitution after alpha-beta-depleted transplantation in children. One entry per CDR3 protein results from TCRdb running MiXCR on the PCR reads. This sample has some 390,000 distinct CDR3 sequences; roughly 20% occur once, and the top ten carry about 3.8%. The source material was PBMCs from the stem cell graft donor, sampled from the stem cell graft. The receptor set was obtained from a human donor who donated a stem cell graft to a child with acute myeloid leukemia. Both conserved end residues are part of each CDR3. The order of the fields is D gene, J gene, V gene, CDR3 protein. A D gene is named only where the DNA matches it firmly.

-	TRBJ2-1	TRBV24-1	CATSESSVGEQFF
-	TRBJ2-1	TRBV12-3/TRBV12-4	CASSFSPRGDNEQFF
-	TRBJ1-3	TRBV7-8	CASSAGTGNTIYF
-	TRBJ2-3	TRBV12-3/TRBV12-4	CASSFQLGTQYF
-	TRBJ2-1	TRBV29-1	CSVEESEQFF
TRBD1	TRBJ1-2	TRBV12-3/TRBV12-4	CATQDRTYGYTF
-	TRBJ2-3	TRBV7-2	CASSWTLTDTQYF
TRBD2	TRBJ2-7	TRBV28	CASSPSSGRVYEQYF
-	TRBJ2-6	TRBV29-1	CSVREGANVLTF
-	TRBJ2-5	TRBV5-1	CASGTAQETQYF
TRBD1	TRBJ2-7	TRBV29-1	CSVVGTGFYEQYF
TRBD1	TRBJ2-1	TRBV24-1	CATSDHRGYYNEQFF
-	TRBJ2-2	TRBV4-2	CASSQEPNTGELFF
TRBD1	TRBJ2-6	TRBV9	CASSANRGQTASGANVLTF
-	TRBJ2-1	TRBV4-3	CASSQAGGNEQFF
TRBD2	TRBJ2-3	TRBV29-1	CSAPAGGQPDTQYF